The rows below give T cell receptor beta chains drawn from one sample of a study of T cell responses to AZD1222 COVID-19 vaccine. Method: immunoSEQ multiplex PCR; TCRdb's copy keeps in-frame clones and lacks some. The sample contains over 85,000 clones, approximately 92% of which appear only once. The specimen was peripheral blood, collected on day 0 of AZD1222 vaccination. All receptors come from an adult in good health. Each CDR3 is given with its conserved first and last residue. Each record gives: V gene, clone size, D gene, J gene, CDR3 length, CDR3 protein, CDR3 DNA. The D gene is left open where the match is weak. Expanded clones get a size class; other rows say once, few or many, or leave the size out.

TRBV3-1/TRBV3-2,NA,NA,TRBJ1-5,13,CASSQGHRQPQHF,TGTGCCAGCAGCCAAGGTCACCGGCAGCCCCAGCATTTT
TRBV28,NA,TRBD1,TRBJ1-6,15,CASSLDPDRVSPLHF,TGTGCCAGCAGTTTAGATCCCGACAGGGTTTCACCCCTCCACTTT
TRBV29-1,once,NA,TRBJ2-1,12,CSVMETPNEQFF,TGCAGCGTTATGGAGACTCCCAATGAGCAGTTCTTC
TRBV7-9,NA,TRBD1,TRBJ1-1,14,CASSFGTENTEAFF,TGTGCCAGCAGCTTTGGGACAGAGAACACTGAAGCTTTCTTT
TRBV30,NA,NA,TRBJ1-3,16,CAWSVRVTSSGNTIYF,TGTGCCTGGAGTGTACGAGTAACCAGCTCTGGAAACACCATATATTTT
TRBV19,NA,TRBD1,TRBJ1-2,13,CASRTGANYGYTF,TGTGCCAGCCGGACAGGGGCTAACTATGGCTACACCTTC
TRBV28,NA,TRBD1,TRBJ1-5,15,CASSPMTGIGQPQHF,TGTGCCAGCAGCCCGATGACAGGGATTGGGCAGCCCCAGCATTTT
TRBV2,NA,NA,TRBJ1-6,13,CASKTSPNSPLHF,TGTGCCAGCAAGACAAGCCCGAATTCACCCCTCCACTTT
TRBV19,NA,TRBD1,TRBJ1-1,14,CASSIGQGATEAFF,TGTGCCAGTAGTATCGGCCAGGGGGCCACTGAAGCTTTCTTT
TRBV3-1/TRBV3-2,NA,NA,TRBJ2-1,16,CASTFTRGGTYNEQFF,TGTGCCAGCACATTTACCAGGGGGGGCACCTACAATGAGCAGTTCTTC
TRBV29-1,NA,TRBD1,TRBJ2-4,16,CSVGGQGINSKNIQYF,TGCAGCGTCGGGGGACAGGGGATAAACTCCAAAAACATTCAGTACTTC
TRBV2,NA,TRBD1,TRBJ2-3,13,CASDREWTDTQYF,TGTGCCAGTGACAGGGAATGGACAGATACGCAGTATTTT
TRBV29-1,once,TRBD2,TRBJ2-1,14,CSVDGLAGGDEQFF,TGCAGCGTTGATGGGCTAGCGGGGGGAGATGAGCAGTTCTTC
TRBV5-1,NA,TRBD1,TRBJ1-1,18,CASSSRRSLRDREIEAFF,TGCGCCAGCAGCTCTAGAAGAAGCCTCCGAGACAGGGAAATTGAAGCTTTCTTT
TRBV28,NA,TRBD1,TRBJ2-5,14,CASSFGQGEKTQYF,TGTGCCAGCAGTTTTGGACAGGGGGAAAAGACCCAGTACTTC
TRBV7-9,few,NA,TRBJ1-2,13,CASSLVGGLGYTF,TGTGCCAGCAGCTTAGTGGGGGGACTTGGCTACACCTTC
TRBV5-4,NA,NA,TRBJ2-3,16,CASSSPRGPGSDTQYF,TGTGCCAGCAGCTCCCCACGGGGGCCAGGGTCAGATACGCAGTATTTT
TRBV30,NA,NA,TRBJ1-5,14,CAWSVGASNQPQHF,TGTGCCTGGAGTGTGGGGGCTAGCAATCAGCCCCAGCATTTT
TRBV2,once,TRBD1,TRBJ2-2,16,CASWGQRQDSTGELFF,TGTGCCAGTTGGGGACAGCGCCAAGACTCCACCGGGGAGCTGTTTTTT
TRBV13,few,NA,TRBJ2-4,16,CASSLGRGVAKNIQYF,TGTGCCAGCAGCTTAGGCCGAGGGGTAGCCAAAAACATTCAGTACTTC
TRBV4-1,NA,NA,TRBJ1-1,13,CASSQDLDTEAFF,TGCGCCAGCAGCCAAGATCTCGACACTGAAGCTTTCTTT
TRBV7-9,few,NA,TRBJ1-3,13,CASRGISGNTIYF,TGTGCCAGCAGGGGGATCTCTGGAAACACCATATATTTT
TRBV3-1/TRBV3-2,NA,NA,TRBJ1-3,13,CASSQVEGNTIYF,TGTGCCAGCAGCCAAGTAGAAGGAAACACCATATATTTT
TRBV27,NA,TRBD1,TRBJ1-5,19,CASSLFRDRGMKANQPQHF,TGTGCCAGCAGTTTATTCCGGGACAGGGGAATGAAGGCCAATCAGCCCCAGCATTTT
TRBV14,NA,NA,TRBJ1-2,13,CASSRQTLDGYTF,TGTGCCAGCAGCCGACAGACCCTTGACGGCTACACCTTC
TRBV28,NA,NA,TRBJ1-1,15,CASSLLQELNTEAFF,TGTGCCAGCAGTCTTCTACAGGAGCTGAACACTGAAGCTTTCTTT
TRBV6-5,NA,NA,TRBJ2-5,13,CASKQGTVETQYF,TGTGCCAGCAAACAGGGTACTGTGGAGACCCAGTACTTC
TRBV29-1,NA,NA,TRBJ1-5,18,CSVDSEVASWGGNQPQHF,TGCAGCGTTGATTCGGAGGTCGCGTCGTGGGGTGGCAATCAGCCCCAGCATTTT
TRBV27,NA,TRBD2,TRBJ2-1,16,CASSQHSSGRNNEQFF,TGTGCCAGCAGTCAACATTCTAGCGGGAGAAACAATGAGCAGTTCTTC
TRBV9,NA,NA,TRBJ1-1,14,CASSAGQMNTEAFF,TGTGCCAGCAGCGCCGGACAGATGAACACTGAAGCTTTCTTT
TRBV5-1,NA,NA,TRBJ1-2,13,CASRAGEHYGYTF,TGCGCCAGCAGGGCAGGGGAGCACTATGGCTACACCTTC
TRBV4-1,NA,TRBD1,TRBJ1-2,18,CASSQETGDRDRNYGYTF,TGCGCCAGCAGCCAAGAAACAGGGGACCGGGACAGAAACTATGGCTACACCTTC
TRBV27,NA,NA,TRBJ1-2,15,CASSPRGHSNYGYTF,TGTGCCAGCAGTCCCCGCGGACATTCGAACTATGGCTACACCTTC
TRBV3-1/TRBV3-2,NA,NA,TRBJ2-2,14,CASSQGPNTGELFF,TGTGCCAGCAGCCAAGGGCCGAACACCGGGGAGCTGTTTTTT
TRBV7-2,NA,TRBD1,TRBJ1-2,13,CASSYTGAYGYTF,TGTGCCAGCAGCTACACAGGGGCCTATGGCTACACCTTC
TRBV7-9,NA,NA,TRBJ2-1,14,CASPGPSPYNEQFF,TGTGCCAGTCCGGGACCCAGTCCCTACAATGAGCAGTTCTTC
TRBV24-1,once,NA,TRBJ2-1,17,CATSDLPGLTAYNEQFF,TGTGCCACCAGTGATTTGCCAGGGCTGACCGCTTACAATGAGCAGTTCTTC
TRBV5-4,NA,NA,TRBJ2-1,13,CASSQGLPNEQFF,TGTGCCAGCAGCCAGGGACTCCCCAATGAGCAGTTCTTC
TRBV19,few,NA,TRBJ1-1,12,CASSIIGRGAFF,TGTGCCAGTAGTATTATCGGTCGGGGAGCTTTCTTT
TRBV7-9,NA,NA,TRBJ2-7,13,CASSLDSFNEQYF,TGTGCCAGCAGCTTAGACAGCTTTAACGAGCAGTACTTC
TRBV15,NA,TRBD1,TRBJ1-6,15,CATSTTGTGYAPLHF,TGTGCCACCAGCACTACCGGGACAGGGTATGCTCCCCTCCACTTT
TRBV27,once,TRBD2,TRBJ2-1,14,CASTISGAGYEQFF,TGTGCCAGCACCATCAGCGGGGCCGGGTATGAGCAGTTCTTC
TRBV18,NA,NA,TRBJ1-5,14,CASSPGRGNQPQHF,TGTGCCAGCTCCCCCGGCCGGGGCAATCAGCCCCAGCATTTT
TRBV18,NA,NA,TRBJ1-1,14,CASRIRTMNTEAFF,TGTGCCAGTCGAATTCGAACCATGAACACTGAAGCTTTCTTT
TRBV27,NA,NA,TRBJ1-2,15,CASSYRDPVRGGYTF,TGTGCCAGCAGTTACCGGGACCCAGTGAGGGGGGGCTACACCTTC
TRBV6-2/TRBV6-3,NA,NA,TRBJ2-1,11,CASSRFNEQFF,TGTGCCAGCAGTAGGTTCAATGAGCAGTTCTTC
TRBV25-1,NA,NA,TRBJ2-5,13,CASSEGGLETQYF,TGTGCCAGCAGTGAAGGGGGGCTGGAGACCCAGTACTTC
TRBV9,once,NA,TRBJ2-5,14,CASSVFGLKETQYF,TGTGCCAGCAGCGTATTCGGCCTAAAAGAGACCCAGTACTTC
TRBV12-5,NA,NA,TRBJ2-2,15,CASGLGTGRAGELFF,TGTGCTAGTGGTTTGGGGACAGGGAGGGCCGGGGAGCTGTTTTTT
TRBV4-1,NA,TRBD1,TRBJ1-4,16,CASSQTKDREGEKLFF,TGCGCCAGCAGCCAAACTAAAGACAGGGAAGGTGAAAAACTGTTTTTT
TRBV19,few,TRBD2,TRBJ2-1,16,CASSSRTSGGGNEQFF,TGTGCCAGTAGTTCCAGGACTAGCGGAGGGGGCAATGAGCAGTTCTTC
TRBV7-9,NA,TRBD2,TRBJ2-4,16,CASSRIAGVAKNIQYF,TGTGCCAGCAGCCGAATAGCGGGGGTAGCCAAAAACATTCAGTACTTC
TRBV30,NA,NA,TRBJ1-1,13,CAWSVETGSEAFF,TGTGCCTGGAGTGTAGAGACGGGCTCTGAAGCTTTCTTT
TRBV7-2,NA,NA,TRBJ2-7,15,CASSATQLHSYEQYF,TGTGCCAGCAGCGCCACCCAGCTCCATTCCTACGAGCAGTACTTC
TRBV7-9,NA,TRBD1,TRBJ1-5,15,CASSFTGEGGQPQHF,TGTGCCAGCAGCTTTACAGGGGAGGGAGGTCAGCCCCAGCATTTT
TRBV5-1,NA,TRBD1,TRBJ2-7,14,CASNRDRGLGEQYF,TGCGCCAGCAACAGGGACAGGGGGCTGGGGGAGCAGTACTTC
TRBV5-1,NA,NA,TRBJ1-1,14,CASSLSVVNTEAFF,TGCGCCAGCAGCTTGTCCGTTGTGAACACTGAAGCTTTCTTT
TRBV10-2,NA,NA,TRBJ1-1,14,CASTLDIRNTEAFF,TGCGCCAGCACTCTAGACATCCGGAACACTGAAGCTTTCTTT
TRBV7-9,NA,TRBD1,TRBJ1-1,15,CASSSRTGEGTEAFF,TGTGCCAGCAGCTCCCGGACAGGGGAGGGTACTGAAGCTTTCTTT
TRBV2,NA,TRBD1,TRBJ2-2,15,CASSLDRGVTGELFF,TGTGCCAGCAGCCTCGACAGGGGGGTCACCGGGGAGCTGTTTTTT